This TCR beta chain was sequenced for a study of blood T cells in healthy people across ages. Overall study results and limits: More naive CD4+ cells and higher diversity marked long-lived donors relative to aged donors. Naive T cell percentage by flow cytometry tracked strongly with beta diversity.

Primed by a sample-barcoded 5' primer and a J-beta primer mix, a second PCR proceeded for roughly 6 to 12 cycles. Every single cDNA molecule received a tag from a template-switch adaptor with 12 random nucleotides. A single record per CDR3 protein comes from TCRdb applying MiXCR to the 5' RACE reads. The sample lists about 2 million distinct CDR3 sequences, roughly 49% seen once, with approximately 2% in the top ten. Each donor gave 9.5 to 10 milliliters of peripheral blood. CDR1 and CDR2 from the germline V gene are SGHTA and FQGNSA. The length of the CDR3 is 13 residues. This clonotype was picked up many times. What it recognizes is unknown. A read error may account for a junction end that differs from germline.

The receptor was derived from a woman aged 40 to 55 in good health. The source material was blood. The chain combines TRBV7-2 with TRBJ2-7; 7 positions agree with TRBD1. This chain's CDR3 is CASSSGQTYEQYF. The CDR3 DNA reads as TGCGCCAGCAGCTCGGGACAGACCTACGAGCAGTACTTC.